This is a list of T cell receptor beta chains from one sample in a study of vaccination and CD4 T cells after COVID-19. TCRdb independently ran MiXCR on the PCR reads; one entry per CDR3 protein. The sample includes approximately 10,000 distinct CDR3 sequences, around 75% of them seen just once. Their antigens remain unidentified. Sequenced sample: CD4+ T cells from blood, cultured in vitro. The source is a human donor who had recovered from COVID-19. Both conserved end residues are part of each CDR3.

V	J	CDR3
TRBV20-1	TRBJ1-5	CSARRGQGGQPQHF
TRBV27	TRBJ2-7	CASSARPSVEQYF
TRBV6-1	TRBJ1-2	CASTDLPRGYTF
TRBV7-2	TRBJ2-5	CASSPRTQETQYF
TRBV6-2/TRBV6-3	TRBJ1-1	CASTRDTEAFF
TRBV6-2/TRBV6-3	TRBJ2-7	CASKAAGTSGNYEQYF
TRBV4-3	TRBJ2-5	CASSQDVDVTQYF
TRBV28	TRBJ1-2	CASRSPGLVGYTF
TRBV7-9	TRBJ1-1	CASSLDGQPNTEAFF
TRBV24-1	TRBJ1-1	CATSEREGAEAFF
TRBV7-2	TRBJ1-2	CASSSDRLYGYTF
TRBV25-1	TRBJ1-2	CASRGTVESYGYTF
TRBV20-1	TRBJ2-5	CSARSPRPGGETQYF
TRBV7-9	TRBJ1-2	CASHDQGNYGYTF
TRBV20-1	TRBJ1-5	CSARGEIRGNQPQHF
TRBV7-6	TRBJ2-5	CASSRRGQETQYF
TRBV20-1	TRBJ1-5	CSAFAQGARGGQPQHF
TRBV28	TRBJ1-5	CASSLWVETGVGQPQHF
TRBV19	TRBJ1-5	CASSMEGAGNQPQHF
TRBV7-9	TRBJ2-5	CASSLGPLRETQYF
TRBV2	TRBJ2-1	CASSDPYNEQFF
TRBV20-1	TRBJ1-1	CSARENTEAFF
TRBV7-2	TRBJ2-7	CASSYSGGLYEQYF
TRBV28	TRBJ1-2	CASFTGANYGYTF
TRBV20-1	TRBJ1-5	CSAREPYSNQPQHF